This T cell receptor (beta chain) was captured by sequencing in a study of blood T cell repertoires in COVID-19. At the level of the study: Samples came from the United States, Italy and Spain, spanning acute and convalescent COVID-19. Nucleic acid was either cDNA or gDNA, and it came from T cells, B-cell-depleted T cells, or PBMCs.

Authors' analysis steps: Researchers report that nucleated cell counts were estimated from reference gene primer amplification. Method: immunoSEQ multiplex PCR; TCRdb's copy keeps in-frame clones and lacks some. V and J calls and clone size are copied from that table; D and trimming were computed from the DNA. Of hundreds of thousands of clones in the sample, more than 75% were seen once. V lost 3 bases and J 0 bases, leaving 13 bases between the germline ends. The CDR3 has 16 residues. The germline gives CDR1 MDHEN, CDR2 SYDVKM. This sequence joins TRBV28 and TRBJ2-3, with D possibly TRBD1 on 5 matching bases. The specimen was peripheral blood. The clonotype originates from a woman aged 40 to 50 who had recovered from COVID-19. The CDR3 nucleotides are TGTGCCAGCAGTTTGGGGCAGGCCGCTAGCACAGATACGCAGTATTTT. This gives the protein CASSLGQAASTDTQYF.